Sequencing of this T cell receptor beta chain was carried out in a study of CD8 T cells in Susac syndrome. Random-hexamer reverse transcription was applied to roughly 0.5 to 1 ug RNA. By means of immunoSEQ multiplex PCR, TCR beta CDR3 spanning 54 Vbeta and 13 Jbeta underwent amplification. TCRdb re-derived calls from the immunoSEQ multiplex PCR reads in MiXCR, one entry per CDR3 protein. Among around 190,000 distinct CDR3 sequences, under 95% were seen once, and the ten largest hold 0.1%. This CDR3 is built from 11 residues. Between the trimmed V and J ends, which lost 5 bases and 5 bases, there was a span of 7 bases. Germline V gene lookup returns CDR1 SGHRS and CDR2 YFSETQ.

This clonotype originated in a human donor in good health. Material for sequencing was CD4+ T cells from PBMCs. The genes are TRBV5-1 and TRBJ1-2; D might be TRBD1 (6 bases). In DNA form, the CDR3 reads TGCGCCAGCAGTGGACAGTATGGCTACACCTTC. This encodes CASSGQYGYTF.